This is a list of T cell receptor beta chains from one sample in a study of T and B cells in COVID-19 patients. MiXCR, applied by TCRdb to the multiplex PCR reads, yields one record per CDR3 protein. The table lists some 4,000 distinct CDR3 sequences, roughly a fifth of them singletons. The material sequenced was blood. The source of these receptors is a human donor with active COVID-19. Both conserved end residues are part of each CDR3. A D gene is named only where the DNA matches it firmly. Some rows have no size entry. The others give once, few or many, or a class for an expanded clone.

D gene	J gene	clone size	V gene	CDR3 protein	CDR3 DNA
TRBD2	TRBJ2-1	.	TRBV5-4	CASSPGLVAGDNEQFF	TGTGCCAGCAGCCCCGGATTGGTAGCGGGAGACAATGAGCAGTTCTTC
.	TRBJ1-1	many	TRBV18	CASSPGTGKNTEAFF	TGTGCCAGCTCACCCGGCACAGGGAAAAACACTGAAGCTTTCTTT
.	TRBJ1-5	many	TRBV6-2/TRBV6-3	CASSYSRGSGNQPQHF	TGTGCCAGCAGTTACTCGAGGGGATCGGGCAATCAGCCCCAGCATTTT
.	TRBJ1-2	medium-sized	TRBV6-5	CASTPGLRDGYTF	TGTGCCAGCACCCCCGGGTTACGGGATGGCTACACCTTC
.	TRBJ2-6	.	TRBV19	CASSAKSNSGANVLTF	TGTGCCAGTAGCGCCAAGTCTAACTCTGGGGCCAACGTCCTGACTTTC
TRBD2	TRBJ2-1	.	TRBV4-3	CASSQDKGLALRNEQFF	TGCGCCAGCAGCCAAGATAAGGGACTAGCCTTAAGGAATGAGCAGTTCTTC
.	TRBJ2-2	medium-sized	TRBV18	CASSPGGNTGELFF	TGTGCCAGCTCACCAGGAGGGAACACCGGGGAGCTGTTTTTT
.	TRBJ2-7	medium-sized	TRBV6-5	CASRSHIGLESYEQYF	TGTGCCAGCAGATCCCACATTGGGCTGGAGAGCTACGAGCAGTACTTC
.	TRBJ2-1	medium-sized	TRBV30	CAWSVGVYNEQFF	TGTGCCTGGAGTGTAGGGGTTTACAATGAGCAGTTCTTC
.	TRBJ2-5	.	TRBV5-1	CASSLWNEISQETQYF	TGCGCCAGCAGTTTGTGGAACGAAATCTCCCAAGAGACCCAGTACTTC
.	TRBJ2-3	.	TRBV15	CATSRTPGLASTDTQYF	TGTGCCACCAGCAGAACCCCGGGACTGGCCTCCACAGATACGCAGTATTTT
.	TRBJ2-7	.	TRBV28	CASSRLPEYEQYF	TGTGCCAGCAGTCGACTACCGGAGTACGAGCAGTACTTC
.	TRBJ1-6	few	TRBV20-1	CSRHSPLHF	TGCAGTCGTCATTCACCCCTCCACTTT
.	TRBJ1-2	.	TRBV25-1	CASSDWAGSVYGYTF	TGTGCCAGCAGTGATTGGGCCGGGAGTGTGTATGGCTACACCTTC
TRBD1	TRBJ2-7	.	TRBV5-6	CASTQGGSGTGLNYEQYF	TGTGCCAGCACCCAAGGGGGCTCCGGGACAGGGCTGAACTACGAGCAGTACTTC
TRBD2	TRBJ2-1	medium-sized	TRBV27	CASSLYLTSANEQFF	TGTGCCAGCAGTTTATACCTGACTAGCGCGAATGAGCAGTTCTTC
TRBD1	TRBJ1-2	many	TRBV28	CASSSYDRGGGYTF	TGTGCCAGCAGTTCATACGACAGGGGTGGGGGCTACACCTTC
.	TRBJ1-1	.	TRBV7-2	CASSLATLDTEAFF	TGTGCCAGCAGCTTAGCGACCTTGGACACTGAAGCTTTCTTT
TRBD1	TRBJ1-5	medium-sized	TRBV6-6	CASSYGTGNNQPQHF	TGTGCCAGCAGTTATGGGACAGGGAACAATCAGCCCCAGCATTTT
.	TRBJ1-1	many	TRBV15	CATSKDPGVSTEAFF	TGTGCCACCAGCAAAGACCCGGGGGTGAGCACTGAAGCTTTCTTT
.	TRBJ2-1	.	TRBV28	CASSLKWGVYNEQFF	TGTGCCAGCAGTTTAAAGTGGGGGGTTTACAATGAGCAGTTCTTC
TRBD2	TRBJ2-5	medium-sized	TRBV18	CASSLPPSGATKETQYF	TGTGCCAGCTCACTCCCCCCTAGCGGGGCGACGAAAGAGACCCAGTACTTC
.	TRBJ2-7	.	TRBV29-1	CSVPPGWDYEQYF	TGCAGCGTCCCCCCGGGGTGGGACTACGAGCAGTACTTC
TRBD1	TRBJ2-2	large	TRBV19	CASTSLEAGGRGELFF	TGTGCCAGTACCTCCCTCGAGGCAGGGGGTCGCGGGGAGCTGTTTTTT
TRBD2	TRBJ2-5	.	TRBV5-6	CATRLAGDLGETQYF	TGCGCCACCCGACTAGCGGGAGATTTGGGAGAGACCCAGTACTTC
.	TRBJ2-1	many	TRBV4-3	CASSQELGSTTWNEQFF	TGCGCCAGCAGCCAAGAATTAGGCTCCACGACCTGGAATGAGCAGTTCTTC
TRBD1	TRBJ1-1	.	TRBV25-1	CASSERGGWGTEAFF	TGTGCCAGCAGTGAACGAGGGGGCTGGGGCACTGAAGCTTTCTTT
TRBD1	TRBJ2-2	.	TRBV29-1	CSVPGQGGNTGELFF	TGCAGCGTGCCGGGACAGGGGGGAAACACCGGGGAGCTGTTTTTT
.	TRBJ2-2	medium-sized	TRBV12-3/TRBV12-4	CASSRLFGIDTGELFF	TGTGCCAGCAGCCGACTATTCGGTATAGACACCGGGGAGCTGTTTTTT
.	TRBJ2-3	medium-sized	TRBV5-4	CASSFSVADTQYF	TGTGCCAGCAGCTTTTCAGTAGCAGATACGCAGTATTTT
.	TRBJ1-3	medium-sized	TRBV18	CASSPIAKGYSGNTIYF	TGTGCCAGCTCACCGATCGCGAAGGGGTACTCTGGAAACACCATATATTTT
TRBD2	TRBJ2-5	.	TRBV20-1	CSARGVPSGIETQYF	TGCAGTGCTAGAGGGGTCCCTAGCGGGATCGAGACCCAGTACTTC
TRBD2	TRBJ2-1	few	TRBV12-5	CASGSSGGLAGGNEQFF	TGTGCTAGTGGTTCGTCAGGGGGGCTAGCGGGAGGCAATGAGCAGTTCTTC
TRBD1	TRBJ1-1	many	TRBV7-2	CASSWDSSGTEAFF	TGTGCCAGCAGCTGGGACAGTTCCGGCACTGAAGCTTTCTTT
TRBD2	TRBJ2-1	.	TRBV7-2	CASSLGLAGGRNNEQFF	TGTGCCAGCAGCCTAGGACTAGCGGGAGGGCGAAACAATGAGCAGTTCTTC
TRBD2	TRBJ2-7	medium-sized	TRBV15	CATSRAASGWGYEQYF	TGTGCCACCAGCAGAGCTGCTAGCGGCTGGGGATACGAGCAGTACTTC
.	TRBJ2-4	many	TRBV12-3/TRBV12-4	CASSYGTKNIQYF	TGTGCCAGCAGTTACGGTACCAAAAACATTCAGTACTTC
TRBD1	TRBJ2-7	many	TRBV5-1	CASSPGTGGPYEQYF	TGCGCCAGCAGCCCGGGGACAGGGGGCCCCTACGAGCAGTACTTC
.	TRBJ1-2	.	TRBV20-1	CSAREGGPGPYGYTF	TGCAGTGCTAGAGAAGGAGGGCCGGGACCCTATGGCTACACCTTC